This TCR beta chain was documented in a study of blood T cells in healthy people across ages. Overall study findings and caveats: PBMCs went unsorted, and a conclusive naive versus antigen-experienced comparison was therefore prevented. Donor CMV status was unknown, possibly confounding expanded clonotype changes.

Of note for this clonotype: Its antigen is currently unknown. Mismatch with germline at one junction end may stem from a read error.

Primers used in a second PCR of roughly 6 to 11 cycles were a sample-barcoded 5' primer and a J-beta primer mix. Each cDNA molecule, via a template-switch adaptor with 12 random nucleotides, was tagged. TCRdb reanalysed the 5' RACE reads using MiXCR and keeps one entry per CDR3 protein. The sample shows about 1.5 million distinct CDR3 sequences, about 45% of them seen only once. There are 15 residues in the CDR3. The V gene is TRBV12-3 or TRBV12-4, the J gene TRBJ2-5, with 9 bases matching TRBD1. This TCR derives from a woman between 18 and 29 years old in good health. Source material: blood. Written as DNA, the CDR3 is TGTGTCAGCAGTTTCTCAGGACAGGGGCGAGAGACCCAGTACTTC. Its protein product is CVSSFSGQGRETQYF.